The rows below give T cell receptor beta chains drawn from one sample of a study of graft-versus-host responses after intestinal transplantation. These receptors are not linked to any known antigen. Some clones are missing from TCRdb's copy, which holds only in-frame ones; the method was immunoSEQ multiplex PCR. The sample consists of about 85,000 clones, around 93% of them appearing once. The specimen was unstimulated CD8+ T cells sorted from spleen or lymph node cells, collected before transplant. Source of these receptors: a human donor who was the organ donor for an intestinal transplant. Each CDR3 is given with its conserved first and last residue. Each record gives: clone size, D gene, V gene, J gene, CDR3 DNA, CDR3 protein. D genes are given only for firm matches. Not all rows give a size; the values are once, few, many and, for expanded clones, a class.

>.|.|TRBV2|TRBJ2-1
TGTGCCAGCAGTGTTGTGGGAGGCTACAATGAGCAGTTCTTC
CASSVVGGYNEQFF
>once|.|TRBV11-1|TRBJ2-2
TGTGCCAGCAGCTTAGCGCCGGTAACCGGGGAGCTGTTTTTT
CASSLAPVTGELFF
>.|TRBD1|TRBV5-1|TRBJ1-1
TGCGCCAGCAGCTCGCTGACAGGGAGAAAGGCTTTCTTT
CASSSLTGRKAFF
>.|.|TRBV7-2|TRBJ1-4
TGTGCCAGCAGCTTAGCGGACTGGCGGGCTAATGAAAAACTGTTTTTT
CASSLADWRANEKLFF
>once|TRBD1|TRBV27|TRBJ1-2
TGTGCCAGCAGTTTGGACAGGGACAACTATGGCTACACCTTC
CASSLDRDNYGYTF
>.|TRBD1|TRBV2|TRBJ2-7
TGTGCCTGCCACCCCGGACAGGGGGTTACCTACGAGCAGTACTTC
CACHPGQGVTYEQYF
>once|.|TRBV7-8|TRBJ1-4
TGTGCCAGCAGCTTAGGCTTTCAAGCAACTAATGAAAAACTGTTTTTT
CASSLGFQATNEKLFF
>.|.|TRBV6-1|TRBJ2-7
TGTGCCAGCAGTGATTTTCGAGATTTACCCTACGAGCAGTACTTC
CASSDFRDLPYEQYF
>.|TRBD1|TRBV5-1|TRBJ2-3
TGCGCCAGCAGCTTGCTACCGGGACAGTCTCCCCCGGATACGCAGTATTTT
CASSLLPGQSPPDTQYF
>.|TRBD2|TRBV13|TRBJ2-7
TGTGCCAGCAGCTTAGGACTAGCGCACTACGAGCAGTACTTC
CASSLGLAHYEQYF
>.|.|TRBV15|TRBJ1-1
TGTGCCACCAGCAGAGCACCGAGAGACACTGAAGCTTTCTTT
CATSRAPRDTEAFF
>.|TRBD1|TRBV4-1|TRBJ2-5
TGCGCCAGCAGCCAGGACCGGGACAGCCAAGAGACCCAGTACTTC
CASSQDRDSQETQYF
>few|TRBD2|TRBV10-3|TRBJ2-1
TGTGCCATCGGGAGACTAGCGGGGCTCGGGGAGCAGTTCTTC
CAIGRLAGLGEQFF
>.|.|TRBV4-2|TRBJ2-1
TGTGCCAGCAGCCAAGCAGGGAATGAGCAGTTCTTC
CASSQAGNEQFF
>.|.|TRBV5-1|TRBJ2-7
TGCGCCAGCAGCTTGAGTGCAGAGCAGTACTTC
CASSLSAEQYF
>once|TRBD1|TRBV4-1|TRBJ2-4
TGCGCCAGCAGCCAACTCATCGGGACAGGGGAGGCCAAAAACATTCAGTACTTC
CASSQLIGTGEAKNIQYF
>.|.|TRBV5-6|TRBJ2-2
TGTGCCAGCAGCTTCTTCTACACCGGGGAGCTGTTTTTT
CASSFFYTGELFF
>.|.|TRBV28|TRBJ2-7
TGTGCCAGCAGTTTATATACACAGGGCAGCACTATGGACGAGCAGTACTTC
CASSLYTQGSTMDEQYF
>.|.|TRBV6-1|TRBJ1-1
TGTGCCAGTATAGACGAGGGCTTAGGCCCTGAAGCTTTCTTT
CASIDEGLGPEAFF
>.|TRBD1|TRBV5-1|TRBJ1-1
TGCGCCAGCAAGGAACGGACAGGGCCAGACCCACACTCGAACACTGAAGCTTTCTTT
CASKERTGPDPHSNTEAFF
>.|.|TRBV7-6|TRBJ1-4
TGTGCCAGCAGCTTAGCCGGGGCGGGGGAAAAACTGTTTTTT
CASSLAGAGEKLFF
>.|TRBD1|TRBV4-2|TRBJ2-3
TGTGCCAGCAGCCAAGATCGACAGGGGGCCCTCACAGATACGCAGTATTTT
CASSQDRQGALTDTQYF
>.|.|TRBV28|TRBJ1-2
TGTGCCAGCAGGCTTCGGGGTCTTAACTATGGCTACACCTTC
CASRLRGLNYGYTF
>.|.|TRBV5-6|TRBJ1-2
TGCGCCAGCAGCTTGTTGTATAGGGGAGAGGATGGCTACACCTTC
CASSLLYRGEDGYTF
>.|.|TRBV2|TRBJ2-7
TGTGCCAGCATCCCGTCCCGTTCCTACGAGCAGTACTTC
CASIPSRSYEQYF
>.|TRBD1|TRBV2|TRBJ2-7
TGTGCCATCTGGCGTCAGGGGGTCGAAGCTTCCTACGAGCAGTACTTC
CAIWRQGVEASYEQYF
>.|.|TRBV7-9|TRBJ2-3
TGTGCCAGCAGCTTGGTGGCGGTTTCAGATACGCAGTATTTT
CASSLVAVSDTQYF
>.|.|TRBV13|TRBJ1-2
TGTGCCAGCAGTGATCGAGGAGGCTACACCTTC
CASSDRGGYTF
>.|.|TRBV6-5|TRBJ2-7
TGTGCCAGCAGTCCGAACGGGGTCGGTCCCTACGAGCAGTACTTC
CASSPNGVGPYEQYF
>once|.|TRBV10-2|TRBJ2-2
TGCGCCAGCAGCGGGCGGTGGGGGGGCGGCACCGGGGAGCTGTTTTTT
CASSGRWGGGTGELFF
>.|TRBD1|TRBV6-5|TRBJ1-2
TGTGCCAGCACTTTTAGAGGGGGCGTCTATGGCTACACCTTC
CASTFRGGVYGYTF
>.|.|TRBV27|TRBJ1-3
TGTGCCAGCAGTCCCGCCGGCTCTGGAAACACCATATATTTT
CASSPAGSGNTIYF
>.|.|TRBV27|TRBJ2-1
TGTGCCAGCAGTCCCTTGGTGGACAATGAGCAGTTCTTC
CASSPLVDNEQFF
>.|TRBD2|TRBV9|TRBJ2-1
TGTGCCAGCAGCGTAGATCTAGCGGGCTCCTACAATGAGCAGTTCTTC
CASSVDLAGSYNEQFF
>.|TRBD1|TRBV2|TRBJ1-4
TGTGCCAGCAGGCCGGGACAGGGGCATGAAAAACTGTTTTTT
CASRPGQGHEKLFF
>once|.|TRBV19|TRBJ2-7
TGTGCCAGTAGTACTCGGACCTACTACGAGCAGTACTTC
CASSTRTYYEQYF
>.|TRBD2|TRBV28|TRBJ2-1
TGTGCCAGCAGTCCCCTGGGGCCTAGCGGGGGGGCCGCCTACAATGAGCAGTTCTTC
CASSPLGPSGGAAYNEQFF
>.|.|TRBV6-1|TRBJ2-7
TGTGCCAGCATCCCCCTAGGGACTCCGAACTACGAGCAGTACTTC
CASIPLGTPNYEQYF
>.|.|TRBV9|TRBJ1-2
TGTGCCAGCAGCGTAGAGGGGGGCGGCTACACCTTC
CASSVEGGGYTF
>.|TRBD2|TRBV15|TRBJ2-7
TGTGCCACCAGCCTAAGGGGCGGGGGATTCTACGAGCAGTACTTC
CATSLRGGGFYEQYF
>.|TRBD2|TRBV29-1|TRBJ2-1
TGCAGCGTTGAAGAGGGGCCTAGCGGGAGTCTAAATGAGCAGTTCTTC
CSVEEGPSGSLNEQFF
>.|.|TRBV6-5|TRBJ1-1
TGTGCCAGCAGCCCGACGTGGGAGAACGCTGAAGCTTTCTTT
CASSPTWENAEAFF